The subject of this entry is one T cell receptor beta chain. Its antigen is undetermined. The V and J ends lost 4 bases and 4 bases respectively, with 14 bases between them. The length of the CDR3 is 15 residues. Germline lookup yields CDR1 SGHVS and CDR2 FQNEAQ. This entry is derived from a study of identical twins. Study-wide results and caveats: Cord blood beta clonotypes present at high abundance carried fewer insertions; no such pattern appeared in memory repertoires. Potential partial confounding of zero-insertion analyses by invariant MAIT and iNKT cells was noted.

A universal primer site arose from template switching, and cDNA bore unique molecular identifiers. TCRdb reprocessed the 5' RACE reads with MiXCR, giving one entry per CDR3 protein. The sample records 400,000 or so distinct CDR3 sequences, 8.5% to 10% being singletons. Input material: naive T cells sorted from blood. V usage is TRBV7-8 and J usage is TRBJ2-1; D gene ambiguous. This receptor was obtained from a woman in her 50s in good health. CDR3 protein: CASSSPFEVYNEQFF. In DNA, the CDR3 is TGTGCCAGCAGCTCCCCCTTCGAGGTTTACAATGAGCAGTTCTTC.